The clone carrying this T cell receptor (beta chain) showed up many times. The target antigen is unknown. The sample is drawn from a study of T cells after yellow fever vaccination. Study as a whole: Some fractions had low cell numbers, and these were prepared with SMART-Seq v4 Ultra Low Input. Points from the study as a whole: A small share of clonotypes appeared in both CD4 and CD8 compartments.

MiXCR was run by TCRdb on the 5' RACE reads, yielding one entry per CDR3 protein. Of 78,000 or so distinct CDR3 sequences listed, about 7.2% are singletons. The CDR3 covers 14 residues. The germline V gene encodes CDR1 PRHDT and CDR2 FYEKMQ (reference sequence). With V trimmed by 2 bases and J by 6 bases, 3 bases remained unmatched. This sequence originates from a man younger than 30 who received the YFV17D yellow fever vaccine. The input for sequencing was CD8+ T cells sorted from PBMCs, taken roughly 10 days after the first yellow fever vaccination. The gene calls are TRBV13 and TRBJ2-2, with 7 nucleotides matching TRBD2. DNA of the CDR3: TGTGCCAGCAGCTTATGGGGGGGACCCGGGGAGCTGTTTTTT. The encoded protein is CASSLWGGPGELFF. Filled out from reference TRBV13 and TRBJ2-2, the complete variable domain reads AAGVIQSPRHLIKEKRETATLKCYPIPRHDTVYWYQQGPGQDPQFLISFYEKMQSDKGSIPDRFSAQQFSDYHSELNMSSLELGDSALYFCASSLWGGPGELFFGEGSRLTVL.